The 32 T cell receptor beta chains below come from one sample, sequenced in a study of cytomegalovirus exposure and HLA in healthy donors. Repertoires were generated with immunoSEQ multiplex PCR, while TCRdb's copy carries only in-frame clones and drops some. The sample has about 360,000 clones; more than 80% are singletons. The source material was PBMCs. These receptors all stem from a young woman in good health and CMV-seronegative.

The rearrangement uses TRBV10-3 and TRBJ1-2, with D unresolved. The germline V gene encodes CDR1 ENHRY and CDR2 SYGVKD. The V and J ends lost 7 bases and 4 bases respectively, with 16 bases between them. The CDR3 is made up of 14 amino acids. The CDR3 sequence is CAINSGRLLYGYTF. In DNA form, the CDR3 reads TGTGCCATCAACTCCGGCAGACTCCTCTATGGCTACACCTTC.

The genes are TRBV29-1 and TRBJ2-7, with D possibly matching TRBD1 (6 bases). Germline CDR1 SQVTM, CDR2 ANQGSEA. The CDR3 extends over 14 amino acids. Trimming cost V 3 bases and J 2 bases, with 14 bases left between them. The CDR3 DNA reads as TGCAGCGTTGAGCCGGGACACGGACCCTACGAGCAGTACTTC. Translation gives CSVEPGHGPYEQYF.

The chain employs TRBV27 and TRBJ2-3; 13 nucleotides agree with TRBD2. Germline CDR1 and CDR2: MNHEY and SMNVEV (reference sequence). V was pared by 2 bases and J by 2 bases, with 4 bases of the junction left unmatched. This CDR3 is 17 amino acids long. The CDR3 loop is CASSLGLAGESTDTQYF. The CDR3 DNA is TGTGCCAGCAGTTTAGGACTAGCGGGAGAGTCCACAGATACGCAGTATTTT.

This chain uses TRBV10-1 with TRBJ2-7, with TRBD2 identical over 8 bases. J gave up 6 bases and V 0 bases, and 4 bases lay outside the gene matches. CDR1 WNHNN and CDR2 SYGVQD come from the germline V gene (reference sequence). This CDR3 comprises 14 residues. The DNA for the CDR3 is TGCGCCAGCAGTGAGTCTCATCTAGCGGGCGAGCAGTACTTC. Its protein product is CASSESHLAGEQYF.

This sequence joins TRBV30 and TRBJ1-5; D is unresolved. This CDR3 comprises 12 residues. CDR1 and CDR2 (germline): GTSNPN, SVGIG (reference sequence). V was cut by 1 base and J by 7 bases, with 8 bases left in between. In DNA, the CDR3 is TGTGCCTGGAGTGGACCGGGGCAGCCCCAGCATTTT. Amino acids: CAWSGPGQPQHF.

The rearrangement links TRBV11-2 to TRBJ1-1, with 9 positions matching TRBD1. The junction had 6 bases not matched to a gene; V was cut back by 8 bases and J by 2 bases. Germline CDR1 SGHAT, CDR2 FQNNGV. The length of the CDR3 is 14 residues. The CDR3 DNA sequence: TGTGCCAGCGGACAGGGGCTCTACAACACTGAAGCTTTCTTT. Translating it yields CASGQGLYNTEAFF.

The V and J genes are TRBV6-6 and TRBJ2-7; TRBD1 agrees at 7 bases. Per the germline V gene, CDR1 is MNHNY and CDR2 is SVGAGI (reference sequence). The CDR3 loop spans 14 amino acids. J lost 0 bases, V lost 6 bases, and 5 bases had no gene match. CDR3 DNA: TGTGCCAGCAGCCGGGGACAGCCCTCCTACGAGCAGTACTTC. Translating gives CASSRGQPSYEQYF.

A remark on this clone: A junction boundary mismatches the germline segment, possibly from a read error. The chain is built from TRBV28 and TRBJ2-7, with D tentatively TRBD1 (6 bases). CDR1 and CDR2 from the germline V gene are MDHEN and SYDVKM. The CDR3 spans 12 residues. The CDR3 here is CASSSLGARGDF. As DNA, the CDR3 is TGTGCCAGCAGTTCGTTGGGGGCCCGAGGAGACTTC.

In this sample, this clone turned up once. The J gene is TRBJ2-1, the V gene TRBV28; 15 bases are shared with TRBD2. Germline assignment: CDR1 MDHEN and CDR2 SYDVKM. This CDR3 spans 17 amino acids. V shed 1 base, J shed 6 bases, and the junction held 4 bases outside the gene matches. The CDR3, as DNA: TGTGCCAGCAGTTTATTAGGACTAGCGGGAGGGGGCAATGAGCAGTTCTTC. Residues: CASSLLGLAGGGNEQFF.

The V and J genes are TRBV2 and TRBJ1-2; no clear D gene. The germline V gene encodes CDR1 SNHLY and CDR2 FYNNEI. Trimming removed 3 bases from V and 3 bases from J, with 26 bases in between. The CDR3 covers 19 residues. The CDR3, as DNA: TGTGCCAGCAGTGACGTAGGAGAGGATCTGCTAAGGTTGGACTATGGCTACACCTTC. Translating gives CASSDVGEDLLRLDYGYTF.

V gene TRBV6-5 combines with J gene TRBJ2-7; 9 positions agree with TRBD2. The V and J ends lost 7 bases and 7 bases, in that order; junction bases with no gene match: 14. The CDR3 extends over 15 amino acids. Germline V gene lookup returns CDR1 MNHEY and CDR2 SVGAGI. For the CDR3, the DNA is TGTGCCAGCATGCCCCGACTAGCGGCCGGGGGGGAGCAGTACTTC. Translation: CASMPRLAAGGEQYF.

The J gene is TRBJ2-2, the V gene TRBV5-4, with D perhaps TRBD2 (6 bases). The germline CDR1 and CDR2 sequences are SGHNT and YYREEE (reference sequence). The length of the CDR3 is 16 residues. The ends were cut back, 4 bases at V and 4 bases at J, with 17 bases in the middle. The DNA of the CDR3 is TGTGCCAGCAGCACCCGGGACTGGGCGGGCACCGGGGAGCTGTTTTTT. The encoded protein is CASSTRDWAGTGELFF.

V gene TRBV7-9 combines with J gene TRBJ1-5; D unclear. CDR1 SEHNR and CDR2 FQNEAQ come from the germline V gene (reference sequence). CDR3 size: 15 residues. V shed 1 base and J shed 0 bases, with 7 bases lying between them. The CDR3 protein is CASSLGLDSNQPQHF. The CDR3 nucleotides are TGTGCCAGCAGCTTAGGCTTAGATAGCAATCAGCCCCAGCATTTT. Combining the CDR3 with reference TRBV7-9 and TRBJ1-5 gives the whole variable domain DTGVSQNPRHKITKRGQNVTFRCDPISEHNRLYWYRQTLGQGPEFLTYFQNEAQLEKSRLLSDRFSAERPKGSFSTLEIQRTEQGDSAMYLCASSLGLDSNQPQHFGDGTRLSIL.

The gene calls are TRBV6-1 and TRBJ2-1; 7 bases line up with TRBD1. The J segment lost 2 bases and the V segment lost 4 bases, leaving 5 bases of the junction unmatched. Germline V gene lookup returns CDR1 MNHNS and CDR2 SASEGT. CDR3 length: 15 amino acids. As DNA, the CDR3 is TGTGCCAGCAGTGGTGACAGGGTCGCCTACAATGAGCAGTTCTTC. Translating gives CASSGDRVAYNEQFF.

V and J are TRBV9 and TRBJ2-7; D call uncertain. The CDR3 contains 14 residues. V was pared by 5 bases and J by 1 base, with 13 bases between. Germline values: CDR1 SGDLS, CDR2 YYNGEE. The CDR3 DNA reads TGTGCCAGCAGTCCCGGTTTTGCTTCCTACGAGCAGTACTTC. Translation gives CASSPGFASYEQYF.

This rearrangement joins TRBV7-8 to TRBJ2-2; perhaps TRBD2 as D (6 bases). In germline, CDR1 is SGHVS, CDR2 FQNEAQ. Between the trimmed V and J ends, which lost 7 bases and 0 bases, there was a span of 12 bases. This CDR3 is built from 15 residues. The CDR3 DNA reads TGTGCCAGCACCTTGAGGGACTCGAACACCGGGGAGCTGTTTTTT. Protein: CASTLRDSNTGELFF.

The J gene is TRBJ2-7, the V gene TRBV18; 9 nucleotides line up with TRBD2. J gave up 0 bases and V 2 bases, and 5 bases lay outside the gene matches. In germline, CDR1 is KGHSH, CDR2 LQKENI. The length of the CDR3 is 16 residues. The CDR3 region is CASSPAGGPYSYEQYF. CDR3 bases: TGTGCCAGCTCACCAGCGGGGGGGCCGTACTCCTACGAGCAGTACTTC.

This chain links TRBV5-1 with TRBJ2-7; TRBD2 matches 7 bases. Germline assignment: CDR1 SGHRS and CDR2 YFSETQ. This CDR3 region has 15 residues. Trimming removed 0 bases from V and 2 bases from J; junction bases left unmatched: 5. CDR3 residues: CASSLGASGTYEQYF. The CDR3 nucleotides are TGCGCCAGCAGCTTGGGGGCTAGCGGTACCTACGAGCAGTACTTC.

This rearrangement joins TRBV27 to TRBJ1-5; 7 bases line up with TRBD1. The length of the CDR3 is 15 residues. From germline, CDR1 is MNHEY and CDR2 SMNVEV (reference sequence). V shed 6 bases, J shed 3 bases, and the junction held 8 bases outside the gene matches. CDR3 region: CASRLDRDLNQPQHF. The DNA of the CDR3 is TGTGCCAGCAGGCTAGACAGGGACCTCAATCAGCCCCAGCATTTT.

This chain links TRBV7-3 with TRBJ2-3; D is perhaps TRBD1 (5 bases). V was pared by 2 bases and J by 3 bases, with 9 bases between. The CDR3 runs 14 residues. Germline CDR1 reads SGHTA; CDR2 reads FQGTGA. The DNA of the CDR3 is TGTGCCAGCAGCTTAGCAGGGTGGACAGATACGCAGTATTTT. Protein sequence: CASSLAGWTDTQYF.

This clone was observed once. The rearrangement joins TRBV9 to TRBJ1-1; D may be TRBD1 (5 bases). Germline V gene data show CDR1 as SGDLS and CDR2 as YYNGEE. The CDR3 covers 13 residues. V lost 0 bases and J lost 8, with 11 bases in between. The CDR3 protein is CASSVVEGLEAFF. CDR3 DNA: TGTGCCAGCAGCGTAGTAGAGGGACTCGAAGCTTTCTTT.

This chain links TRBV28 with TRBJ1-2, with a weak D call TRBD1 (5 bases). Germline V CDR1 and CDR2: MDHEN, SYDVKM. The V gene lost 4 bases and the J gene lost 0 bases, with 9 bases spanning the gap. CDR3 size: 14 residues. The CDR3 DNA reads TGTGCCAGCAGTTCCTCCAGGGCTAACTATGGCTACACCTTC. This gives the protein CASSSSRANYGYTF.

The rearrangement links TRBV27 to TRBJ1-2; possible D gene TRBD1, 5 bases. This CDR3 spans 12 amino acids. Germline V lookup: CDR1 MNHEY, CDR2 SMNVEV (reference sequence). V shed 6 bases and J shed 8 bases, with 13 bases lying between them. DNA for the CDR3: TGTGCCAGCAGACCTGAATGGGGCGGCTACACCTTC. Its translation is CASRPEWGGYTF.

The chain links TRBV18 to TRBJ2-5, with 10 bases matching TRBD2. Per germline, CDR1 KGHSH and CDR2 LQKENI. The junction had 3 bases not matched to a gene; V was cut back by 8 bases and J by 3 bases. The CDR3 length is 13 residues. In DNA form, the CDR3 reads TGTGCCAGCGGGACTAGCGTAAAAGAGACCCAGTACTTC. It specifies CASGTSVKETQYF.

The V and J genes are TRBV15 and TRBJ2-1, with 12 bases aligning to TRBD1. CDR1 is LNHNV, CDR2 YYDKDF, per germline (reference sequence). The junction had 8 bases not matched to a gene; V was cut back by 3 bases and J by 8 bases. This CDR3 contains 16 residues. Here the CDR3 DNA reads TGTGCCACCAGCAGGGGGTCGGGACAGGGGGCGCATGAGCAGTTCTTC. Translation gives CATSRGSGQGAHEQFF.

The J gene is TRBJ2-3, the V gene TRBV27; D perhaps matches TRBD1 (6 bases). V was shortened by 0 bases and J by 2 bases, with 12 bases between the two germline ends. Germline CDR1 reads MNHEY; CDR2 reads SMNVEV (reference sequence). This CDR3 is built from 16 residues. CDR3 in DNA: TGTGCCAGCAGTTTATCGGGACATTCCTCCACAGATACGCAGTATTTT. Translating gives CASSLSGHSSTDTQYF.

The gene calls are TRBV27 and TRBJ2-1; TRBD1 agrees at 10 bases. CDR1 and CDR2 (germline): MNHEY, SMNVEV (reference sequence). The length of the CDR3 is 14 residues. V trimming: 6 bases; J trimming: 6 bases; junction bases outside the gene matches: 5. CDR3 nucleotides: TGTGCCAGCAGGACAGGGGGCAGGATCAATGAGCAGTTCTTC. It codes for CASRTGGRINEQFF.

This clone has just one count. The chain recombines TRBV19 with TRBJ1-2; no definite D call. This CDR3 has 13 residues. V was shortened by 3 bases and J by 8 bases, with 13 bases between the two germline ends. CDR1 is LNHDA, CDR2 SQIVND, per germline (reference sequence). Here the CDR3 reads CASSITDAGGYTF. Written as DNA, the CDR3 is TGTGCCAGTAGTATCACAGACGCGGGAGGCTACACCTTC.

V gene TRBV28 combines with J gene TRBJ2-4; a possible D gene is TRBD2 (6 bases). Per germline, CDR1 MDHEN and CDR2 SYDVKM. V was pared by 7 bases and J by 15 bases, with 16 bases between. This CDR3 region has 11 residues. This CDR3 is CASTIGGIGYF. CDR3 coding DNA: TGTGCCAGCACTATCGGGGGTATCGGGTACTTC.

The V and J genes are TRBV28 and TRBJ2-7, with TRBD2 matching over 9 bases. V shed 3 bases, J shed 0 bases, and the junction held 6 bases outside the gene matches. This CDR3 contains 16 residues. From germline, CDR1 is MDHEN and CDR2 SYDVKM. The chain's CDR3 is CASSFPLAGPSYEQYF. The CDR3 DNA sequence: TGTGCCAGCAGTTTTCCCCTAGCGGGGCCCTCCTACGAGCAGTACTTC.

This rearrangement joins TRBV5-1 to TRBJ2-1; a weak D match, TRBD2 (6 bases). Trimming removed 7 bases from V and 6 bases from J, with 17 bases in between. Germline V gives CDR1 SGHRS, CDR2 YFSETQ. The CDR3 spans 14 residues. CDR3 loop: CASGVTAGSNEQFF. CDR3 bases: TGCGCCAGCGGCGTTACGGCGGGATCCAATGAGCAGTTCTTC.

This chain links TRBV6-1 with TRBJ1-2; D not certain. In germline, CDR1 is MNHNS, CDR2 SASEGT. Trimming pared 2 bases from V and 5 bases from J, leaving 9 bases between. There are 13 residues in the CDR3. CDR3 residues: CASSESFGYGYTF. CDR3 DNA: TGTGCCAGCAGTGAAAGTTTCGGGTATGGCTACACCTTC.